Presented here are 9 T cell receptor beta chains from one specimen sequenced in a study of human T cells and chemical hapten exposure. As for time point: patch test 2, 6 weeks after DPC sensitization. Treatment reported: therapeutic diphenylcyclopropenone sensitization with weekly scalp DPC. Each CDR3 protein is one row after TCRdb ran MiXCR on the RACE reads. The table includes some 88,000 distinct CDR3 sequences, approximately 11% detected once. Source: whole blood, taken in connection with sensitization to the hapten diphenylcyclopropenone (DPC). Source of these receptors: a man aged 35 to 55 with alopecia areata. Some clones in this sample may be carry-over from other donors' samples.

The V gene is TRBV11-3, the J gene TRBJ2-1, with a possible D match to TRBD1 (6 bases). Germline V gene lookup returns CDR1 SGHNT and CDR2 YENEEA. The CDR3 totals 13 residues. The V end was cut by 5 bases, the J end by 12 bases, with 17 bases between. The CDR3 reads CASSGPRTASQFF. Here the CDR3 DNA reads TGTGCCAGCAGCGGGCCTAGGACAGCATCGCAGTTCTTC.

This clonotype occurred a few times. This sequence joins TRBV6-2 or TRBV6-3 and TRBJ2-7, with 11 bases that match TRBD1. V shed 6 bases, J shed 3 bases, and the junction held 4 bases outside the gene matches. CDR1 is MNHEY and CDR2 is SVGEGT in the germline V gene. The length of the CDR3 is 14 residues. Written as DNA, the CDR3 is TGTGCCAGCAGGGGGACAGGGGGAATCTACGAGCAGTACGTC. Protein product: CASRGTGGIYEQYV.

This clonotype was seen only a few times. The chain employs TRBV29-1 and TRBJ2-1; D might be TRBD1 or TRBD2, each matching 6 bases. V was shortened by 6 bases and J by 0 bases, with 15 bases between the two germline ends. The CDR3 has 15 amino acids. Germline V lookup: CDR1 SQVTM, CDR2 ANQGSEA. The CDR3 spells CSVAGRGGSYNEQFF. The CDR3 nucleotides read TGCAGCGTCGCGGGAAGAGGGGGCTCCTACAATGAGCAGTTCTTC.

V usage is TRBV7-3 and J usage is TRBJ2-1, with 12 bases that match TRBD2. The J segment lost 6 bases and the V segment lost 0 bases, leaving 6 bases of the junction unmatched. Germline V gene data show CDR1 as SGHTA and CDR2 as FQGTGA. CDR3 length equals 17 residues. DNA for the CDR3: TGTGCCAGCAGCTTAACGGTACTAGCGGGAGGCCTCAATGAGCAGTTCTTC. Translating gives CASSLTVLAGGLNEQFF.

This clonotype was counted between two and nine times. The rearrangement links TRBV12-3 or TRBV12-4 to TRBJ1-3, with D possibly TRBD1 on 5 matching bases. Between the trimmed V and J ends, which lost 5 bases and 0 bases, there was a span of 8 bases. The CDR3 is 14 amino acids. CDR3: CASSDSASGNTIYF. CDR3 DNA: TGTGCCAGCAGTGACAGTGCCTCTGGAAACACCATATATTTT.

This clonotype was recorded many times. The chain links TRBV5-6 to TRBJ1-4; tentative D call: TRBD1 (6 bases). In germline, CDR1 is SGHDT, CDR2 YYEEEE. V dropped 0 bases and J dropped 8 bases, with 14 bases sitting between them. The CDR3 sequence is 15 residues long. The CDR3, as DNA: TGTGCCAGCAGCTTGGTTGGGGGGGCGCAAGAAAAACTGTTTTTT. This codes for CASSLVGGAQEKLFF.

Only a few counts were recorded for this clonotype. CDR3 protein: CASSPQDGSTDTQYF. CDR3 coding DNA: TGTGCCAGCTCACCACAAGACGGTAGCACAGATACGCAGTATTTT. The V gene is TRBV18, the J gene TRBJ2-3, with D uncertain. This CDR3 is built from 15 residues. With 1 base removed from V and 0 bases from J, the gap between germline ends came to 8 bases. The germline V gene encodes CDR1 KGHSH and CDR2 LQKENI.

This clonotype has at least ten counts. The chain carries TRBV20-1 and TRBJ1-4; 10 bases map to TRBD1. The CDR3 spans 15 residues. CDR1 is DFQATT and CDR2 is SNEGSKA in the germline V gene (reference sequence). V shed 5 bases, J shed 5 bases, and the junction held 8 bases outside the gene matches. In DNA form, the CDR3 reads TGCAGTGCTCCCGGGACAGGGGAAGTGAATGAAAAACTGTTTTTT. It specifies CSAPGTGEVNEKLFF.

The chain carries TRBV6-5 and TRBJ2-5, with TRBD2 identical over 8 bases. The junction had 4 bases not matched to a gene; V was cut back by 0 bases and J by 10 bases. The CDR3 has 13 residues. Germline values: CDR1 MNHEY, CDR2 SVGAGI. CDR3 nucleotides: TGTGCCAGCAGTTACTCGGGACTAGGAGTCCAGTACTTC. Amino acid sequence: CASSYSGLGVQYF.